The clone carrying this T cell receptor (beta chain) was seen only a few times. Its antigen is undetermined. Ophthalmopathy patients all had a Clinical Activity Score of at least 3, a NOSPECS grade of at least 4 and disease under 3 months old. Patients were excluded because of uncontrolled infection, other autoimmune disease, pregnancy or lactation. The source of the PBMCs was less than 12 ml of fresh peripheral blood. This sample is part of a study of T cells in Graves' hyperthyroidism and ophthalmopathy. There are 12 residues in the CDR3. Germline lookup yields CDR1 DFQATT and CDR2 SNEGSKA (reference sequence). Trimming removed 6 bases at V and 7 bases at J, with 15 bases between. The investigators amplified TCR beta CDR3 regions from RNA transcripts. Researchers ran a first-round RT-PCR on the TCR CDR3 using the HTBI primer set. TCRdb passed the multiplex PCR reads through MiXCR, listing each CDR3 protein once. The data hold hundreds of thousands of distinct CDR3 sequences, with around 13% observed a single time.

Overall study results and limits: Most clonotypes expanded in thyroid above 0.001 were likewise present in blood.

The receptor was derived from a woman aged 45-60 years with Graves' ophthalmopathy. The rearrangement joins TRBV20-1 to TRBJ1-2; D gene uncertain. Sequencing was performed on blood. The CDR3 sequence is CSATSSGIGYTF. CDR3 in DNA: TGCAGTGCCACGTCGAGCGGCATTGGCTACACCTTC.